The TCR beta chain described here comes from a study of blood T cell repertoires in COVID-19. Study context: There were acute and convalescent COVID-19 samples, and they came from the United States, Italy and Spain. Sources were T cells, B-cell-depleted T cells, or PBMCs; the material itself was cDNA or gDNA.

As handled by the study authors: Reference gene primer amplification gave estimated nucleated cell counts. Libraries were prepared by immunoSEQ multiplex PCR; TCRdb keeps only in-frame clonotypes and omits some of them. That table is the source of V, J and clone size, and D and trimming were worked out from the DNA. The sample has some 400,000 clones, roughly 90% seen once. Germline V CDR1 and CDR2: MDHEN, SYDVKM. J gave up 4 bases and V 3 bases, and 5 bases lay outside the gene matches. The CDR3 length is 16 residues. The source of this sequence is a man in his late teens or twenties with active or convalescent COVID-19. The V call is TRBV28, the J call TRBJ2-2, with 10 nucleotides matching TRBD1. Sample: peripheral blood. CDR3 protein: CASSLGTGVGTGELFF. The CDR3 nucleotides are TGTGCCAGCAGTTTGGGGACAGGGGTGGGCACCGGGGAGCTGTTTTTT.